The clone carrying this T cell receptor beta chain has a single count. This CDR3 is built from 14 residues. The V gene lost 7 bases and the J gene lost 1 base, with 10 bases spanning the gap. CDR1 and CDR2 (germline): MGHRA, YSYEKL. The sample comes from a study of blood T cell repertoires in COVID-19. Study information: Donors in the United States, Italy and Spain gave samples during acute or convalescent COVID-19.

Assay used: immunoSEQ multiplex PCR; TCRdb lists only in-frame clones, some missing. The sample holds around 340,000 clones; more than 70% are singletons and the top ten take 2.5% to 3.5%. Sequenced: peripheral blood. The chain recombines TRBV4-1 with TRBJ1-4; D possibly corresponds to TRBD1 (5 bases). The sequence was collected from a man aged 30 to 39 with active or convalescent COVID-19. DNA for the CDR3: TGCGCCAGCACCCAGGGAGGAACTAATGAAAAACTGTTTTTT. Residues: CASTQGGTNEKLFF.